This is a list of T cell receptor beta chains from one sample in a study of blood T cell repertoires in COVID-19. Repertoires were generated with immunoSEQ multiplex PCR, while TCRdb's copy carries only in-frame clones and drops some. Of over 200,000 clones in the sample, around 84% were seen once. Sequencing used peripheral blood. Every receptor here comes from a woman older than 75 with active or convalescent COVID-19. Each CDR3 is given with its conserved first and last residue. Each record gives: V gene, clone size, D gene, J gene, CDR3 protein, CDR3 DNA. The D gene is left open where the match is weak. Size is omitted from some rows. Given values are once, few, many or a class for expanded clones.

TRBV3-1/TRBV3-2,NA,NA,TRBJ1-2,CASSQAIREGYTF,TGTGCCAGCAGCCAAGCGATCCGAGAGGGCTACACCTTC
TRBV28,few,NA,TRBJ1-1,CASSLWSPGRNTEAFF,TGTGCCAGCAGTTTATGGTCTCCAGGGCGGAACACTGAAGCTTTCTTT
TRBV6-5,NA,TRBD1,TRBJ1-2,CASSSLPGQGARGYTF,TGTGCCAGCAGTTCGCTTCCGGGACAGGGGGCCCGTGGCTACACCTTC
TRBV2,NA,TRBD2,TRBJ2-1,CASSAGRDEQFF,TGTGCCAGCAGTGCAGGGAGGGATGAGCAGTTCTTC
TRBV5-4,NA,NA,TRBJ1-2,CASSFSSYGYTF,TGTGCCAGCAGCTTCTCCTCCTATGGCTACACCTTC
TRBV28,NA,TRBD1,TRBJ1-1,CASSLQGGTEAFF,TGTGCCAGCAGTTTGCAGGGGGGCACTGAAGCTTTCTTT
TRBV11-2,NA,NA,TRBJ1-2,CASNRHRGTNGYTF,TGTGCCAGCAACAGACATCGGGGGACGAATGGCTACACCTTC
TRBV5-1,NA,TRBD1,TRBJ1-1,CASSQRPGQGNTEAFF,TGCGCCAGCAGCCAAAGACCGGGACAGGGGAACACTGAAGCTTTCTTT
TRBV5-4,NA,NA,TRBJ1-2,CASSLGGLEEGYTF,TGTGCCAGCAGCTTGGGAGGCCTCGAGGAGGGCTACACCTTC
TRBV20-1,few,TRBD1,TRBJ1-5,CSASRIMGQGINQPQHF,TGCAGTGCTAGTAGGATTATGGGACAGGGGATAAATCAGCCCCAGCATTTT
TRBV18,NA,NA,TRBJ1-1,CASSPKPPGDTEAFF,TGTGCCAGCTCACCAAAGCCTCCGGGGGACACTGAAGCTTTCTTT
TRBV6-2/TRBV6-3,NA,NA,TRBJ1-3,CASSYRGHSGNTIYF,TGTGCCAGCAGTTACAGGGGCCACTCTGGAAACACCATATATTTT
TRBV6-5,NA,NA,TRBJ2-2,CASVQDGTGELFF,TGTGCCAGCGTCCAGGATGGCACCGGGGAGCTGTTTTTT
TRBV12-3/TRBV12-4,once,NA,TRBJ2-7,CASSLGQTIEQYF,TGTGCCAGCAGTTTGGGGCAGACCATCGAGCAGTACTTC
TRBV19,NA,NA,TRBJ2-4,CASSILDARGNIQYF,TGTGCCAGTAGTATCCTTGACGCAAGGGGCAACATTCAGTACTTC
TRBV24-1,few,TRBD1,TRBJ2-5,CATSDTTGYQETQYF,TGTGCCACCAGTGACACGACAGGGTACCAAGAGACCCAGTACTTC
TRBV9,NA,NA,TRBJ1-3,CASSLHGTTGNTIYF,TGTGCCAGCAGCCTCCACGGGACAACTGGAAACACCATATATTTT
TRBV7-9,NA,NA,TRBJ2-4,CASSLTEAVAKNIQYF,TGTGCCAGCAGCTTGACAGAGGCGGTTGCCAAAAACATTCAGTACTTC
TRBV6-5,NA,TRBD1,TRBJ2-1,CASIPDREPYNEQFF,TGTGCCAGCATTCCGGACAGGGAACCTTACAATGAGCAGTTCTTC
TRBV5-1,NA,TRBD1,TRBJ1-1,CASSGGQGGGTEAFF,TGCGCCAGCAGCGGGGGACAGGGCGGAGGCACTGAAGCTTTCTTT
TRBV2,NA,NA,TRBJ2-7,CASNQGFHEQYF,TGTGCCAGCAATCAGGGTTTCCACGAGCAGTACTTC
TRBV5-5,NA,TRBD1,TRBJ1-2,CASSFGLAGGAARGYTF,TGTGCCAGCAGCTTTGGATTGGCAGGGGGCGCGGCCAGGGGCTACACCTTC
TRBV11-3,NA,TRBD1,TRBJ1-5,CASSLGCRGTAYSNQPQHF,TGTGCCAGCAGCTTAGGTTGTAGAGGGACAGCTTATAGCAATCAGCCCCAGCATTTT
TRBV3-1/TRBV3-2,NA,NA,TRBJ2-1,CASSPRARDNEQFF,TGTGCCAGCAGCCCGCGCGCCAGGGACAATGAGCAGTTCTTC
TRBV9,NA,TRBD1,TRBJ1-1,CASSPRDRENTEAFF,TGTGCCAGCAGCCCCCGGGACAGGGAGAACACTGAAGCTTTCTTT
TRBV15,once,TRBD1,TRBJ1-4,CATSRDGAPGGNEKLFF,TGTGCCACCAGCAGAGATGGGGCGCCAGGGGGTAATGAAAAACTGTTTTTT
TRBV20-1,once,TRBD1,TRBJ2-7,CSGDSSYEQYF,TGCAGTGGGGACAGTTCCTACGAGCAGTACTTC
TRBV7-3,NA,TRBD2,TRBJ2-3,CASSGQGLAGGPDTQYF,TGTGCCAGCAGCGGACAGGGACTAGCGGGGGGCCCAGATACGCAGTATTTT
TRBV11-3,NA,NA,TRBJ2-3,CASSLGGTDTQYF,TGTGCCAGCAGCTTAGGAGGAACAGATACGCAGTATTTT
TRBV6-5,NA,NA,TRBJ1-4,CASSSLKEQKLFF,TGTGCCAGCAGTTCACTTAAAGAACAAAAACTGTTTTTT
TRBV6-1,NA,TRBD2,TRBJ2-2,CASNEAGGPFTGELFF,TGTGCCAGCAACGAAGCGGGGGGGCCTTTCACCGGGGAGCTGTTTTTT